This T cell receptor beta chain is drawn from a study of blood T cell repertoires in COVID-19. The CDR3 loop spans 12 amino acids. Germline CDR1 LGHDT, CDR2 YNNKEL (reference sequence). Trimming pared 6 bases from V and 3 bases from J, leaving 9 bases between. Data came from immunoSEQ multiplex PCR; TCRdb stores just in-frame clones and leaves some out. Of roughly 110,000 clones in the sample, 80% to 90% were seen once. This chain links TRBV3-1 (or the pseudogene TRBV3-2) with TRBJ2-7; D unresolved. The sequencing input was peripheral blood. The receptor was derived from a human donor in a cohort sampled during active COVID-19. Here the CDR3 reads CASRQSDYEQYF. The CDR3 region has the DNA TGTGCCAGCAGGCAGAGCGACTACGAGCAGTACTTC.